The T cell receptor (beta chain) described here comes from a study of shared clonotypes between healthy human individuals. On the study more broadly: Donors consisted of two women and a few men between 18 and 49. General study results and limits: Unshared clonotypes carried lower generation probabilities than those common to all four donors. The study sampled only blood, and tissue repertoires likely differ. Clonotypes that were shared across a handful of donors made up approximately 5% of naive CD4 clonotypes.

Assay used: immunoSEQ multiplex PCR; TCRdb lists only in-frame clones, some missing. The sample has some 630,000 clones, around 72% seen once. As regards this clone: Its antigen remains unknown.

The CDR3 length is 17 residues. V was pared by 0 bases and J by 8 bases, with 6 bases of the junction left unmatched. CDR1 is SGHTA, CDR2 FQGTGA, per germline. The TCR comes from a woman younger than 45 in good health. The sample was memory CD4+ T cells sorted from blood. Subset of the sample: CD45RA-negative fraction. The chain has TRBV7-3 and TRBJ2-1; 14 nucleotides align to TRBD2. This chain's CDR3 is CASSLTKGLAGVDEQFF. The CDR3 DNA reads TGTGCCAGCAGCTTAACAAAGGGACTAGCGGGAGTCGATGAGCAGTTCTTC. The variable domain in full, with the rest retrieved from reference TRBV7-3 and TRBJ2-1, is GAGVSQTPSNKVTEKGKYVELRCDPISGHTALYWYRQSLGQGPEFLIYFQGTGAADDSGLPNDRFFAVRPEGSVSTLKIQRTERGDSAVYLCASSLTKGLAGVDEQFFGPGTRLTVL.